The 20 T cell receptor beta chains below come from one sample, sequenced in a study of OX40 agonist ivuxolimab in advanced cancers. Data came from immunoSEQ multiplex PCR; TCRdb stores just in-frame clones and leaves some out. The repertoire consists of 73,000 or so clones, with around 84% occurring once and the leading ten covering around 2.4%. The sequenced sample was CD4+ or CD8+ T cells sorted from blood, obtained in a trial of the OX40 agonist ivuxolimab. The receptors shown here come from an adult with an advanced solid tumor such as melanoma, head and neck, liver or kidney cancer.

V usage is TRBV15 and J usage is TRBJ2-3, with D possibly matching TRBD2 (5 bases). The CDR3 is 19 amino acids. From germline, CDR1 is LNHNV and CDR2 YYDKDF (reference sequence). The V gene lost 1 base and the J gene lost 1 base, with 21 bases spanning the gap. CDR3 DNA: TGTGCCACCAGCAGAGCGGTTAAGGGCACTCCCGGGGGCACAGATACGCAGTATTTT. It encodes CATSRAVKGTPGGTDTQYF.

This clone has a single count. The chain has TRBV11-1 and TRBJ2-5; D gene ambiguous. The CDR3 covers 12 residues. The germline V and J ends were trimmed by 4 bases and 13 bases, with 16 bases remaining between them. CDR1 and CDR2 from the germline V gene are SGHAT and FQDESV (reference sequence). The CDR3 DNA follows: TGTGCCAGCAGCTCCCTCGACTCCGAAGGGTACTTC. It codes for CASSSLDSEGYF.

The CDR3 loop reads CASSHQETGANTEAFF. DNA of the CDR3: TGCGCCAGCAGTCACCAAGAGACAGGGGCGAACACTGAAGCTTTCTTT. The V and J genes are TRBV23-1 and TRBJ1-1, with TRBD1 identical over 8 bases. TRBV23-1 is filed as an ORF, its function uncertain. The CDR3 is made up of 16 amino acids. With 3 bases clipped from V and 1 base from J, the junction kept 7 bases outside the gene matches.

The CDR3 DNA follows: TGTGCCAGCAGCTTAGAAAGGAACACTGAAGCTTTCTTT. Its translation: CASSLERNTEAFF. The chain links TRBV11-2 to TRBJ1-1; D gene unclear. The CDR3 is 13 residues long. Trimming left V 0 bases short and J 1 base short, with 3 bases between. Germline CDR1 and CDR2: SGHAT and FQNNGV.

The rearrangement uses TRBV5-1 and TRBJ1-3; TRBD1 is a possible D gene (5 bases). V lost 4 bases to trimming and J lost 0 bases, with 14 bases between them. CDR1 is SGHRS and CDR2 is YFSETQ in the germline V gene. This CDR3 has 16 residues. The CDR3 loop is CASSVSTAHSGNTIYF. The DNA of the CDR3 is TGCGCCAGCAGCGTATCGACAGCGCACTCTGGAAACACCATATATTTT.

The V gene is TRBV2, the J gene TRBJ2-1; D gene uncertain. V gave up 3 bases and J gave up 1 base, with 7 bases separating them. This CDR3 is built from 14 residues. CDR1 and CDR2 from the germline V gene are SNHLY and FYNNEI. The CDR3 here is CASSDGVSYNEQFF. The CDR3 coding sequence is TGTGCCAGCAGTGATGGGGTATCCTACAATGAGCAGTTCTTC.

This chain joins TRBV5-8 and TRBJ1-1, with 10 nucleotides matching TRBD1. CDR1 and CDR2 (germline): SGHTS, YDEGEE. The CDR3 contains 15 residues. The junction had 11 bases not matched to a gene; V was cut back by 3 bases and J by 9 bases. CDR3 nucleotides: TGTGCCAGCAGCTCGGGGCCGGGACAGGGGAACAAAGCTTTCTTT. This gives the protein CASSSGPGQGNKAFF.

In its sample, this clone was seen a few times. This rearrangement joins TRBV6-1 to TRBJ1-2; the match to TRBD1 covers 7 bases. Looked up from germline, CDR1 is MNHNS and CDR2 is SASEGT. CDR3 length: 12 amino acids. V dropped 4 bases and J dropped 6; count of bases not matched to a gene: 2. The CDR3 reads CASSVDRDGYTF. CDR3 DNA sequence: TGTGCCAGCAGTGTCGACAGGGATGGCTACACCTTC.

The chain is built from TRBV30 and TRBJ1-2, with 7 bases that match TRBD1. V was clipped by 1 base and J by 4 bases; unmatched bases: 6. Germline assignment: CDR1 GTSNPN and CDR2 SVGIG (reference sequence). The CDR3 length is 14 residues. CDR3 coding DNA: TGTGCCTGGAGTGGCCAGGGGGGACTCTATGGCTACACCTTC. It yields the protein CAWSGQGGLYGYTF.

The chain recombines TRBV10-3 with TRBJ2-3; 14 nucleotides agree with TRBD2. Germline CDR1 and CDR2: ENHRY and SYGVKD. The CDR3 extends over 17 amino acids. V lost 9 bases and J lost 2; bases outside the gene matches: 10. CDR3: CAIQGTSGGPITDTQYF. The DNA of the CDR3 is TGTGCCATTCAAGGGACTAGCGGGGGACCAATCACAGATACGCAGTATTTT.

This clone was counted a few times. The rearrangement links TRBV12-5 to TRBJ2-1; 9 bases agree with TRBD1. Germline CDR1 and CDR2: LGHNT and FRNRAP. The length of the CDR3 is 16 residues. J gave up 7 bases and V 6 bases, and 13 bases lay outside the gene matches. In nucleotides, the CDR3 is TGTGCTAGTGGGAGGGCCAGGACAGGGGTCGGTAATGAGCAGTTCTTC. This codes for CASGRARTGVGNEQFF.

J is TRBJ1-1 and V is TRBV5-4, with 8 bases fitting TRBD1. CDR3 length: 14 residues. Looked up from germline, CDR1 is SGHNT and CDR2 is YYREEE (reference sequence). J was trimmed by 1 base and V by 7 bases; bases with no gene match: 6. This chain's CDR3 is CASSLQGANTEAFF. DNA of the CDR3: TGTGCCAGCTCCCTCCAGGGGGCGAACACTGAAGCTTTCTTT.

The genes are TRBV5-5 and TRBJ1-1; D is perhaps TRBD1 (5 bases). V was pared by 2 bases and J by 4 bases, with 12 bases between. The V gene's germline CDR1 is SGHKS and CDR2 YYEKEE (reference sequence). CDR3 length: 14 amino acids. CDR3 bases: TGTGCCAGCAGCTTAGACGCGGGGCTCACTGAAGCTTTCTTT. This gives the protein CASSLDAGLTEAFF.

The gene calls are TRBV4-3 and TRBJ2-7; D gene ambiguous. Germline assignment: CDR1 LGHNA and CDR2 YSLEER. CDR3 length: 15 residues. The V gene lost 0 bases and the J gene lost 3 bases, with 12 bases spanning the gap. The CDR3 reads CASSQERFFNYEQYF. The CDR3 DNA reads as TGCGCCAGCAGCCAAGAAAGATTCTTCAACTACGAGCAGTACTTC.

This chain uses TRBV30 with TRBJ2-2; 11 nucleotides line up with TRBD1. V dropped 4 bases and J dropped 7; count of bases not matched to a gene: 11. This CDR3 spans 16 amino acids. CDR1 and CDR2 from the germline V gene are GTSNPN and SVGIG (reference sequence). CDR3 DNA sequence: TGTGCCTGGAATCACCCGGGACAGGGGGGCGGCGGGGAGCTGTTTTTT. Amino acids: CAWNHPGQGGGGELFF.

In its sample, this clone was seen a few times. The V gene is TRBV23-1, the J gene TRBJ2-1; D is perhaps TRBD1 or TRBD2 (5 bases each). TRBV23-1 is an ORF for which the function is uncertain. This CDR3 is built from 17 residues. The V and J ends lost 3 bases and 6 bases respectively, with 21 bases between them. CDR3 amino acids: CASSQVDGPLGTNEQFF. The CDR3 DNA reads as TGCGCCAGCAGTCAGGTAGACGGGCCCCTCGGGACCAATGAGCAGTTCTTC.

This chain uses TRBV5-1 with TRBJ2-5, with a weak D call TRBD2 (6 bases). The CDR3 is 15 amino acids. Trimming removed 1 base at V and 2 bases at J, with 12 bases between. Germline V gives CDR1 SGHRS, CDR2 YFSETQ. The CDR3 reads CASSLRTGEQETQYF. The CDR3 DNA reads as TGCGCCAGCAGCTTGAGAACGGGGGAACAAGAGACCCAGTACTTC.

This chain connects TRBV11-1 to TRBJ2-6; D not resolved. The CDR3 covers 14 residues. Deletions cut 5 bases from V and 0 bases from J, with 5 bases between. Germline lookup yields CDR1 SGHAT and CDR2 FQDESV (reference sequence). As DNA, the CDR3 is TGTGCCAGCAGCAGCGACTCTGGGGCCAACGTCCTGACTTTC. Protein product: CASSSDSGANVLTF.

This clone was found once. CDR3 coding DNA: TGTGCCAGACCTAAGAGGATGGGTCAAGAGACCCAGTACTTC. It translates to CARPKRMGQETQYF. The chain carries TRBV5-4 and TRBJ2-5; D is undetermined. The CDR3 runs 14 residues. CDR1 is SGHNT, CDR2 YYREEE, per germline (reference sequence). Trimming shortened V by 8 bases and J by 2 bases, and 16 bases separated the two germline ends.

The rearrangement uses TRBV30 and TRBJ2-7; D remains ambiguous. The CDR3 covers 15 residues. The V and J ends lost 2 bases and 7 bases respectively, with 21 bases between them. Germline V gene lookup returns CDR1 GTSNPN and CDR2 SVGIG (reference sequence). CDR3 protein: CAWSFSGNLPIEQYF. The CDR3 DNA reads TGTGCCTGGAGTTTTTCGGGTAACTTACCGATTGAGCAGTACTTC.